Shown below are 11 T cell receptor beta chains from a single sample sequenced in a study of cytomegalovirus exposure and HLA in healthy donors. The study ran its PCR with 60 Vbeta and 13 Jbeta primers. Repertoires were generated with immunoSEQ multiplex PCR, while TCRdb's copy carries only in-frame clones and drops some. The data contain 200,000 or so clones, about four fifths of them seen just once; the ten biggest clones take up 5% to 6%. Source material: PBMCs. The receptors come from a woman aged 25-40 years in good health and CMV-seropositive.

This sequence joins TRBV18 and TRBJ1-5; D is undetermined. The V gene's germline CDR1 is KGHSH and CDR2 LQKENI. Trimming cost V 0 bases and J 0 bases, with 12 bases left between them. CDR3 size: 17 residues. In nucleotides, the CDR3 is TGTGCCAGCTCACCACCGTTAGTGGGCATTAGCAATCAGCCCCAGCATTTT. Translation: CASSPPLVGISNQPQHF.

This clone turned up a few times. V and J are TRBV28 and TRBJ1-1, with TRBD1 matching over 8 bases. Germline V lookup: CDR1 MDHEN, CDR2 SYDVKM. CDR3 size: 15 residues. V shed 9 bases and J 1 base; nucleotides not matched to a gene: 10. The CDR3 here is CASTIRGRGNTEAFF. The DNA for the CDR3 is TGTGCCAGTACAATCAGGGGGCGCGGGAACACTGAAGCTTTCTTT.

The chain joins TRBV5-4 to TRBJ2-4; D may be TRBD2 (6 bases). Germline V gene sequence: CDR1 SGHNT, CDR2 YYREEE (reference sequence). V was pared by 4 bases and J by 0 bases, with 11 bases between. The CDR3 consists of 15 residues. CDR3 nucleotide sequence: TGTGCCAGCAGCCCCGGAGGGTTAGCCAAAAACATTCAGTACTTC. Translating gives CASSPGGLAKNIQYF.

This chain links TRBV7-9 with TRBJ2-5; D remains unclear. Deletions cut 3 bases from V and 2 bases from J, with 10 bases between. CDR1 and CDR2 from the germline V gene are SEHNR and FQNEAQ (reference sequence). The CDR3 sequence is 14 residues long. CDR3 in amino acids: CASSFLQRQETQYF. CDR3 coding DNA: TGTGCCAGCAGCTTTCTTCAGCGACAAGAGACCCAGTACTTC.

The chain uses TRBV5-8 and TRBJ1-1, with D unresolved. The length of the CDR3 is 15 residues. Trimming stripped 2 bases from V and 6 bases from J, with 17 bases between. CDR1 and CDR2 from the germline V gene are SGHTS and YDEGEE. CDR3 sequence: CASSFGVRRGSEAFF. CDR3 nucleotides: TGTGCCAGCAGCTTCGGGGTCCGGCGAGGGTCTGAAGCTTTCTTT.

The rearrangement joins TRBV5-6 to TRBJ1-1; weak D call: TRBD1 (6 bases). Trimming shortened V by 3 bases and J by 4 bases, and 10 bases separated the two germline ends. The CDR3 totals 13 residues. Germline CDR1 SGHDT, CDR2 YYEEEE. In DNA form, the CDR3 reads TGTGCCAGCAGCTATACAGGGAGCACTGAAGCTTTCTTT. It yields the protein CASSYTGSTEAFF.

This chain connects TRBV2 to TRBJ2-5, with TRBD1 identical over 7 bases. Germline trimming cut 6 bases from V and 2 bases from J; bases unmatched to any gene: 3. CDR1 and CDR2 from the germline V gene are SNHLY and FYNNEI. This CDR3 is built from 13 residues. As DNA, the CDR3 is TGTGCCAGCAGCGGGGACAGTCAAGAGACCCAGTACTTC. The encoded protein is CASSGDSQETQYF.

The chain joins TRBV7-9 to TRBJ2-7; D remains ambiguous. Trimming took off 5 bases at V and 2 bases at J, with 7 bases between the two ends. CDR3 length: 12 amino acids. Germline V gives CDR1 SEHNR, CDR2 FQNEAQ (reference sequence). In DNA form, the CDR3 reads TGTGCCAGCAGCCCGTCCCCCTACGAGCAGTACTTC. Amino acids: CASSPSPYEQYF.

This clone showed up just a few times. The V and J genes are TRBV28 and TRBJ2-5; a possible D gene is TRBD1 (8 bases). V lost 6 bases, J lost 5 bases, and 19 bases lay in between. The CDR3 sequence is 15 residues long. From germline, CDR1 is MDHEN and CDR2 SYDVKM. The CDR3 is CASRGGTGWPETQYF. The DNA of the CDR3 is TGTGCCAGCAGGGGGGGGACAGGATGGCCCGAGACCCAGTACTTC.

The chain employs TRBV6-4 and TRBJ2-1, with D possibly being TRBD2 (6 bases). The CDR3 loop spans 16 amino acids. The germline V and J ends were trimmed by 2 bases and 1 base, with 12 bases remaining between them. Per the germline V gene, CDR1 is MRHNA and CDR2 is SNTAGT. The CDR3 nucleotides are TGTGCCAGCAGTGACGATCTAGCGCCATCCTACAATGAGCAGTTCTTC. It codes for CASSDDLAPSYNEQFF.

Concerning this clone: Other DNA sequences from this sample encode an identical CDR3 as well. The rearrangement joins TRBV7-6 to TRBJ1-1; perhaps TRBD1 as D (6 bases). The CDR3 is 13 residues long. The germline V gene has CDR1 SGHVS and CDR2 FNYEAQ. Trimming removed 3 bases from V and 1 base from J, with 6 bases in between. CDR3 amino acids: CASSLTGNTEAFF. Written as DNA, the CDR3 is TGTGCCAGCAGCTTGACAGGGAACACTGAAGCTTTCTTT.